The clone carrying this T cell receptor (beta chain) was detected a few times. This specimen comes from a study of blood T cell repertoires in COVID-19. Looking at the study overall: Sites across the United States, Italy and Spain contributed samples from acute and convalescent COVID-19. The analysed material was cDNA or gDNA that came from T cells, B-cell-depleted T cells, or PBMCs.

Between the trimmed V and J ends, which lost 6 bases and 10 bases, there was a span of 12 bases. The germline gives CDR1 KGHSH, CDR2 LQKENI. CDR3 length: 11 residues. Source study methods: The authors estimated nucleated cell counts from reference gene primer amplification. This table comes from immunoSEQ multiplex PCR, and its TCRdb copy is limited to in-frame clones, with some not included. That table furnishes V, J and clone size, whereas the DNA furnished D and trimming. The sample yields about 430,000 clones, more than 80% seen once. Sequenced sample: PBMCs or T cells enriched from blood (not recorded which). This chain joins TRBV18 and TRBJ1-1; TRBD1 is a possible D gene (6 bases). The receptor comes from a man in his thirties or forties who had recovered from COVID-19. CDR3 protein: CASSLEGGAFF. CDR3 DNA sequence: TGTGCCAGCTCCCTGGAAGGGGGAGCTTTCTTT.